The 15 T cell receptor beta chains presented below share a single source sample, sequenced in a study of cytomegalovirus exposure and HLA in healthy donors (TCRdb year 2017). The library came from the immunoSEQ multiplex PCR assay. The multiplex PCR relied on a mix of 60 forward primers for TCR Vbeta segments and 13 reverse primers for TCR Jbeta segments. What TCRdb holds here is the immuneACCESS table cut down to in-frame rearrangements. Part of the clones is not present; checked against another copy, under half of the missing clones reflect an unresolved V gene, and the others are unexplained. In all, the sample holds roughly 190,000 clones, and roughly 76% of those were seen once. Approximately 6% of the sample comes from the top ten. Sequencing was performed on PBMCs. Receptors were obtained from a man aged 35 to 55 in good health and CMV-seropositive.

The rearrangement uses TRBV4-3 and TRBJ2-3; no firm D call. This CDR3 spans 13 amino acids. Trimming shortened V by 6 bases and J by 3 bases, and 10 bases separated the two germline ends. Germline assignment: CDR1 LGHNA and CDR2 YSLEER. The CDR3 here is CASRTLTTDTQYF. CDR3 sequence (DNA): TGCGCCAGCAGGACTCTTACAACAGATACGCAGTATTTT.

The chain links TRBV7-2 to TRBJ2-7; 8 nucleotides line up with TRBD2. Germline V gene sequence: CDR1 SGHTA, CDR2 FQGNSA. Unmatched junction bases numbered 5, after V lost 1 base and J lost 3 bases. The CDR3 covers 15 residues. The CDR3 DNA sequence: TGTGCCAGCAGCTTAGGGGGCGGGGGGTTCTACGAGCAGTACTTC. This sequence encodes CASSLGGGGFYEQYF. The whole variable domain, remainder taken from reference TRBV7-2 and TRBJ2-7, is GAGVSQSPSNKVTEKGKDVELRCDPISGHTALYWYRQSLGQGLEFLIYFQGNSAPDKSGLPSDRFSAERTGGSVSTLTIQRTQQEDSAVYLCASSLGGGGFYEQYFGPGTRLTVT.

DNA of the CDR3: TGTGCCAGCAGCTCCAGACAAGAGACCCAGTACTTC. This codes for CASSSRQETQYF. The V gene is TRBV7-2, the J gene TRBJ2-5; D gene uncertain. Germline values: CDR1 SGHTA, CDR2 FQGNSA. This CDR3 is built from 12 residues. V was cut by 4 bases and J by 2 bases, with 5 bases left in between.

This chain uses TRBV27 with TRBJ2-1; TRBD1 matches at 10 bases. J gave up 2 bases and V 7 bases, and 5 bases lay outside the gene matches. The CDR3 runs to 15 residues. CDR1 is MNHEY, CDR2 SMNVEV, per germline (reference sequence). The CDR3 coding sequence is TGTGCCAGCACCTGGGACAGGGGAACCTACAATGAGCAGTTCTTC. Amino acids: CASTWDRGTYNEQFF.

This clone was seen more than once but under ten times. The chain is built from TRBV5-1 and TRBJ1-2, with a possible D match to TRBD1 (6 bases). Deletions cut 4 bases from V and 8 bases from J, with 18 bases between. The CDR3 runs 14 residues. Germline CDR1 SGHRS, CDR2 YFSETQ. The CDR3 reads CASSGGPGEYGYTF. CDR3 nucleotide sequence: TGCGCCAGCAGCGGAGGTCCAGGGGAATACGGCTACACCTTC.

In its sample, this clone was seen once. The rearrangement joins TRBV6-6 to TRBJ1-1, with D tentatively TRBD1 (5 bases). Germline lookup yields CDR1 MNHNY and CDR2 SVGAGI (reference sequence). Between the trimmed V and J ends, which lost 10 bases and 0 bases, there was a span of 15 bases. The CDR3 runs to 14 residues. CDR3 nucleotide sequence: TGTGCCACTGGGGGGAACGGGGTGAACACTGAAGCTTTCTTT. Its protein is CATGGNGVNTEAFF.

The chain uses TRBV7-8 and TRBJ1-1; 8 bases are a match to TRBD1. CDR3 size: 16 residues. Germline V gives CDR1 SGHVS, CDR2 FQNEAQ. The V gene end was trimmed by 0 bases and the J gene end by 1 base; junction bases not matched to a gene: 4. The CDR3 region has the DNA TGTGCCAGCAGCTTAGCGCTCGGGACAGGGAACACTGAAGCTTTCTTT. Protein product: CASSLALGTGNTEAFF.

Note on this clone: The junction differs from germline at one of its ends, possibly a read error. The chain carries TRBV7-7 and TRBJ2-4; perhaps TRBD1 as D (6 bases). Germline V gene sequence: CDR1 SSHAT, CDR2 FNYEAQ (reference sequence). The CDR3 length is 13 residues. CDR3 coding DNA: TGTGCTAGCAGCTTATCAAGGGGGTCCATTCAGTACTTC. This gives the protein CASSLSRGSIQYF.

This clone was seen a single time. The chain combines TRBV5-6 with TRBJ2-1; 7 nucleotides align to TRBD2. CDR3 length equals 16 residues. Germline CDR1 SGHDT, CDR2 YYEEEE. Germline trimming cut 0 bases from V and 4 bases from J; bases unmatched to any gene: 7. The CDR3 DNA sequence: TGTGCCAGCAGCTTGGAGCCAACGGGGGGTTACAATGAGCAGTTCTTC. This sequence encodes CASSLEPTGGYNEQFF.

The rearrangement uses TRBV2 and TRBJ2-7; 11 bases map to TRBD2. CDR3 length: 17 amino acids. Unmatched junction bases numbered 11, after V lost 7 bases and J lost 0 bases. Germline V gene sequence: CDR1 SNHLY, CDR2 FYNNEI. CDR3: CASTLAGGRVRSYEQYF. DNA of the CDR3: TGTGCCAGCACTCTAGCGGGGGGCCGTGTCCGCTCCTACGAGCAGTACTTC.

This clone was found once. The J gene is TRBJ2-7, the V gene TRBV6-1; perhaps TRBD1 as D (6 bases). The germline V gene has CDR1 MNHNS and CDR2 SASEGT. This CDR3 comprises 14 residues. The V gene lost 8 bases and the J gene lost 4 bases, with 18 bases spanning the gap. This chain's CDR3 is CASQLDSAPYEQYF. The CDR3 coding sequence is TGTGCCAGCCAGCTGGACAGCGCCCCGTACGAGCAGTACTTC.

V and J are TRBV7-9 and TRBJ2-7; no clear D. The CDR3 consists of 13 residues. Trimming took off 2 bases at V and 5 bases at J, with 10 bases between the two ends. The V gene's germline CDR1 is SEHNR and CDR2 FQNEAQ (reference sequence). CDR3: CASSLSTLDEQYF. CDR3 nucleotide sequence: TGTGCCAGCAGCTTATCAACTCTGGACGAGCAGTACTTC.

With respect to this clone: The sample has other DNA sequences that encode this CDR3 too. The chain links TRBV6-5 to TRBJ1-2; D is unclear. The germline gives CDR1 MNHEY, CDR2 SVGAGI. Trimming left V 0 bases short and J 2 bases short, with 7 bases between. The CDR3 totals 14 residues. The CDR3 DNA follows: TGTGCCAGCAGTTACTCGACGGAGAACTATGGCTACACCTTC. Translating gives CASSYSTENYGYTF.

The chain joins TRBV27 to TRBJ1-4; a possible D gene is TRBD1 (6 bases). The CDR3 contains 13 residues. The germline V gene has CDR1 MNHEY and CDR2 SMNVEV (reference sequence). V was trimmed by 5 bases and J by 8 bases, leaving 12 bases between them. In nucleotides, the CDR3 is TGTGCCAGCAGTAACAGGGTATGGGAAAAACTGTTTTTT. Translated, it gives CASSNRVWEKLFF.

About this clone itself: Germline and junction disagree at one end, which may indicate a read error. This sequence joins TRBV7-7 and TRBJ2-7, with 10 bases identical to TRBD1. There are 14 residues in the CDR3. The germline V gene has CDR1 SSHAT and CDR2 FNYEAQ (reference sequence). In DNA form, the CDR3 reads TGTGCTAGCAGCTCAGACAGGGGGCTATACGAGCAGTACTTC. Translated, it gives CASSSDRGLYEQYF.